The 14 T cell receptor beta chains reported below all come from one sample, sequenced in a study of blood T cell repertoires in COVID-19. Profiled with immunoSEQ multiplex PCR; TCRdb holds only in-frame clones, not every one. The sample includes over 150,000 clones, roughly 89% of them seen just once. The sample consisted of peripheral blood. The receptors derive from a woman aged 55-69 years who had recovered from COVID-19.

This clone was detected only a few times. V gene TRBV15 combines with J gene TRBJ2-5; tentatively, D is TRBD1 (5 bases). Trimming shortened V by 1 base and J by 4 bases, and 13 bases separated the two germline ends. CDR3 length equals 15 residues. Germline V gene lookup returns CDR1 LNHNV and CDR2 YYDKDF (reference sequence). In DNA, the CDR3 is TGTGCCACCAGCAGAGTAAGGGGTCCTCCAGAGACCCAGTACTTC. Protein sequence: CATSRVRGPPETQYF.

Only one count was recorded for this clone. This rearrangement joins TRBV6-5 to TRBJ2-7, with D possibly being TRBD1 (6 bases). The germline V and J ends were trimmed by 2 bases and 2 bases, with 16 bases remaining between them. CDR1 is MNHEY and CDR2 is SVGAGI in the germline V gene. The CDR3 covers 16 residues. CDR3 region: CASSYGRAGVTYEQYF. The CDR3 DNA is TGTGCCAGCAGTTACGGAAGGGCAGGGGTGACCTACGAGCAGTACTTC.

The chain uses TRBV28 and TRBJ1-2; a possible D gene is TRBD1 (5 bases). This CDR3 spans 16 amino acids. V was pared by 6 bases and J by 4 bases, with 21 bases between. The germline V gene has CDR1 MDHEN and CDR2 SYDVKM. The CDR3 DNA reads TGTGCCAGCAGGGACCGGCTAGGGGCGCCTCCCTATGGCTACACCTTC. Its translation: CASRDRLGAPPYGYTF.

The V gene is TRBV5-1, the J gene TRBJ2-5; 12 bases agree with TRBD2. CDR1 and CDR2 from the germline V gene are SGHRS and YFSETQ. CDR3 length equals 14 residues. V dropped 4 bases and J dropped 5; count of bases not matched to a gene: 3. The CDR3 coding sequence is TGCGCCAGCAGCCCTAGCGGGGGGGCGGAGACCCAGTACTTC. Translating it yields CASSPSGGAETQYF.

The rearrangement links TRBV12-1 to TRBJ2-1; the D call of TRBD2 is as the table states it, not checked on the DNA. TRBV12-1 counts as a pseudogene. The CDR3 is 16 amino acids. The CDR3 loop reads CASSSSSGGADNEQFF. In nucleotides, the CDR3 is TGTGCCAGCAGCTCCTCTAGCGGGGGGGCCGACAATGAGCAGTTCTTC.

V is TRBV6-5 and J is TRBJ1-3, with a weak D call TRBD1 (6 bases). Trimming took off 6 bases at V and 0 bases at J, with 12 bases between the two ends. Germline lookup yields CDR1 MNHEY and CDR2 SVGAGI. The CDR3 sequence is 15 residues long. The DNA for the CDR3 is TGTGCCAGCAGCCCGACAGGAGACTCTGGAAACACCATATATTTT. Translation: CASSPTGDSGNTIYF.

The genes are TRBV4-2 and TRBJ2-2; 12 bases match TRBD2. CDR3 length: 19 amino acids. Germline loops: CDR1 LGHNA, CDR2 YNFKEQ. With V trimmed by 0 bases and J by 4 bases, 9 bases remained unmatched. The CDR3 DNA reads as TGTGCCAGCAGCCAAGAAGCATCTAGCGGGGGGGCTGGCACCGGGGAGCTGTTTTTT. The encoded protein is CASSQEASSGGAGTGELFF.

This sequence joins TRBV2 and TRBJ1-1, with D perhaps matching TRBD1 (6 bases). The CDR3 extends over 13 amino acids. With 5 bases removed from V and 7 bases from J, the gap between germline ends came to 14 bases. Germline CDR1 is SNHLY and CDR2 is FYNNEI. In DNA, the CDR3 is TGTGCCAGCAGTAAACAGGGATCGGGTGAAGCTTTCTTT. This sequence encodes CASSKQGSGEAFF.

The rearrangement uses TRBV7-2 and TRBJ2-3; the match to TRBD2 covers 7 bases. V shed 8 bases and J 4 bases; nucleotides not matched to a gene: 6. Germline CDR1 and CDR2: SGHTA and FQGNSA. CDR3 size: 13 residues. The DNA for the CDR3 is TGTGCCAGCTCCATTAGCGGGCCAGATACGCAGTATTTT. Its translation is CASSISGPDTQYF.

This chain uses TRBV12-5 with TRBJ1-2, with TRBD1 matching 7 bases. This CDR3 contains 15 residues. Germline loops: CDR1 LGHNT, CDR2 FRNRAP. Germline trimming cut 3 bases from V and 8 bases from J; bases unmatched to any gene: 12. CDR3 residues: CASGFRSALGGGYTF. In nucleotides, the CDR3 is TGTGCTAGTGGTTTTCGGTCGGCTCTAGGGGGCGGCTACACCTTC.

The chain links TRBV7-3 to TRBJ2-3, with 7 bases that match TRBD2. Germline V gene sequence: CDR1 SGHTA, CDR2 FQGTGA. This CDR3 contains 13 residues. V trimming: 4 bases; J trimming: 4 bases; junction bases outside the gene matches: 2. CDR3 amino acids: CASSYAGADTQYF. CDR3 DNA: TGTGCCAGCAGCTACGCGGGGGCAGATACGCAGTATTTT.

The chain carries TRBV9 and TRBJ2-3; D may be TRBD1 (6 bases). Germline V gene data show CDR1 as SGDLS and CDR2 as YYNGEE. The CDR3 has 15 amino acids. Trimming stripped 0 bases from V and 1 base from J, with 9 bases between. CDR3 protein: CASSVEGHGTDTQYF. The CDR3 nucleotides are TGTGCCAGCAGCGTAGAGGGACACGGCACAGATACGCAGTATTTT.

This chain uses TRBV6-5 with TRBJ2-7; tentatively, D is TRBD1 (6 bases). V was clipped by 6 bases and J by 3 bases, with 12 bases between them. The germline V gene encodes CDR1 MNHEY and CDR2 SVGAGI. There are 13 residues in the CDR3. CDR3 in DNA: TGTGCCAGCAGGACAGGCGGGTACTACGAGCAGTACTTC. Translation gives CASRTGGYYEQYF.

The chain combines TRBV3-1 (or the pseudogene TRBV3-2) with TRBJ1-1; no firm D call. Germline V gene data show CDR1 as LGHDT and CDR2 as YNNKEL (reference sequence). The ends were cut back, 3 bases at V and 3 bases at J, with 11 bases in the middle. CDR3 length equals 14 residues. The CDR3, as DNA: TGTGCCAGCAGCCAGGGAGGTGGGGACACTGAAGCTTTCTTT. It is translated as CASSQGGGDTEAFF.